These T cell receptor beta chains were read from a single sample in a study of CD8+ T cells in alopecia areata. This table comes from immunoSEQ multiplex PCR, and its TCRdb copy is limited to in-frame clones, with some not included. The repertoire holds fewer than 150,000 clones, with 50% to 65% as singletons. This specimen consisted of CD4+ T cells sorted from blood, obtained at week 24, from a patient treated with tofacitinib. The origin of the receptors is a human donor with alopecia areata. Both conserved end residues are part of each CDR3. The order of the fields is clone size, D gene, J gene, V gene, CDR3 protein, CDR3 DNA. The D gene is left open where the match is weak. Clone size is stated in some rows and not others, as once, few, many or a class when expanded.

clone_size: .; d_call: .; j_call: TRBJ1-5; v_call: TRBV11-2; cdr3_aa: CASSSDIRQPQHF; cdr3_nt: TGTGCCAGCAGCTCGGACATTCGGCAGCCCCAGCATTTT
clone_size: few; d_call: TRBD1; j_call: TRBJ1-2; v_call: TRBV29-1; cdr3_aa: CSSRTGGDYGYTF; cdr3_nt: TGCAGCTCCCGGACAGGGGGGGACTATGGCTACACCTTC
clone_size: .; d_call: .; j_call: TRBJ2-2; v_call: TRBV2; cdr3_aa: CASSAWNTGELFF; cdr3_nt: TGTGCCAGCAGTGCGTGGAACACCGGGGAGCTGTTTTTT
clone_size: .; d_call: .; j_call: TRBJ1-2; v_call: TRBV6-5; cdr3_aa: CASSEYGLRGYTF; cdr3_nt: TGTGCCAGCAGTGAATATGGGCTACGAGGCTACACCTTC
clone_size: .; d_call: .; j_call: TRBJ1-6; v_call: TRBV27; cdr3_aa: CASSLEGFSPLHF; cdr3_nt: TGTGCCAGCAGTTTAGAGGGGTTCTCACCCCTCCACTTT
clone_size: .; d_call: .; j_call: TRBJ1-4; v_call: TRBV30; cdr3_aa: CAWSVWQGAEKLFF; cdr3_nt: TGTGCCTGGAGTGTTTGGCAGGGCGCTGAAAAACTGTTTTTT
clone_size: .; d_call: .; j_call: TRBJ2-5; v_call: TRBV7-9; cdr3_aa: CASSHEVGSQYF; cdr3_nt: TGTGCCAGCAGTCACGAGGTGGGATCCCAGTACTTC
clone_size: .; d_call: .; j_call: TRBJ1-1; v_call: TRBV29-1; cdr3_aa: CSVEQNLNTEAFF; cdr3_nt: TGCAGCGTTGAGCAGAACCTGAACACTGAAGCTTTCTTT
clone_size: .; d_call: TRBD1; j_call: TRBJ1-6; v_call: TRBV9; cdr3_aa: CASSSPDRDLERNSPLHF; cdr3_nt: TGTGCCAGCAGTAGCCCGGACAGGGACCTTGAGCGTAATTCACCCCTCCACTTT
clone_size: .; d_call: .; j_call: TRBJ2-7; v_call: TRBV2; cdr3_aa: CASTDGPGRNEQYF; cdr3_nt: TGTGCCAGCACCGACGGGCCAGGGCGAAACGAGCAGTACTTC
clone_size: once; d_call: .; j_call: TRBJ2-1; v_call: TRBV4-3; cdr3_aa: CASSHGRGPRAYNEQFF; cdr3_nt: TGCGCCAGCAGCCATGGAAGAGGCCCCCGAGCGTACAATGAGCAGTTCTTC
clone_size: .; d_call: .; j_call: TRBJ2-7; v_call: TRBV25-1; cdr3_aa: CASSRDGNYEQYF; cdr3_nt: TGTGCCAGCAGTAGGGACGGAAACTACGAGCAGTACTTC
clone_size: .; d_call: TRBD1; j_call: TRBJ1-2; v_call: TRBV5-6; cdr3_aa: CASSVGGLSYGYTF; cdr3_nt: TGTGCCAGCAGCGTAGGGGGCCTCAGCTATGGCTACACCTTC
clone_size: few; d_call: .; j_call: TRBJ2-7; v_call: TRBV5-1; cdr3_aa: CASSLVPGGTYEQYF; cdr3_nt: TGCGCCAGCAGCTTGGTTCCAGGGGGGACCTACGAGCAGTACTTC
clone_size: .; d_call: TRBD1; j_call: TRBJ2-7; v_call: TRBV10-2; cdr3_aa: CASRGQVIEQYF; cdr3_nt: TGCGCCAGCAGGGGACAGGTAATTGAGCAGTACTTC
clone_size: few; d_call: .; j_call: TRBJ1-6; v_call: TRBV25-1; cdr3_aa: CASSAEAGLGSPLHF; cdr3_nt: TGTGCCAGCAGTGCCGAAGCAGGTCTCGGTTCACCCCTCCACTTT
clone_size: .; d_call: TRBD2; j_call: TRBJ2-3; v_call: TRBV7-2; cdr3_aa: CASSLTSVGPDTQYF; cdr3_nt: TGTGCCAGCAGCTTAACTAGCGTTGGTCCAGATACGCAGTATTTT
clone_size: .; d_call: .; j_call: TRBJ1-5; v_call: TRBV30; cdr3_aa: CAWSPGPYSNQPQHF; cdr3_nt: TGTGCCTGGAGTCCCGGCCCTTATAGCAATCAGCCCCAGCATTTT
clone_size: .; d_call: TRBD2; j_call: TRBJ2-5; v_call: TRBV4-2; cdr3_aa: CASSQGASGGAEETQYF; cdr3_nt: TGTGCCAGCAGCCAAGGCGCTAGCGGGGGGGCCGAAGAGACCCAGTACTTC
clone_size: once; d_call: .; j_call: TRBJ1-5; v_call: TRBV19; cdr3_aa: CASSPRGNQPQHF; cdr3_nt: TGTGCCAGTAGTCCCAGAGGCAATCAGCCCCAGCATTTT
clone_size: .; d_call: .; j_call: TRBJ1-1; v_call: TRBV29-1; cdr3_aa: CSVEASPSRDTEAFF; cdr3_nt: TGCAGCGTTGAGGCTTCACCTTCACGGGACACTGAAGCTTTCTTT
clone_size: few; d_call: .; j_call: TRBJ2-5; v_call: TRBV30; cdr3_aa: CAWRLAPQETQYF; cdr3_nt: TGTGCCTGGAGGCTAGCGCCCCAAGAGACCCAGTACTTC
clone_size: few; d_call: .; j_call: TRBJ2-7; v_call: TRBV7-9; cdr3_aa: CASSLVGPIWF; cdr3_nt: TGTGCCAGCAGCTTAGTTGGGCCCATTTGGTTC
clone_size: few; d_call: TRBD2; j_call: TRBJ2-7; v_call: TRBV5-1; cdr3_aa: CASSFTGGLYEQYF; cdr3_nt: TGCGCCAGCAGCTTCACGGGGGGGTTGTACGAGCAGTACTTC
clone_size: .; d_call: TRBD1; j_call: TRBJ2-7; v_call: TRBV11-3; cdr3_aa: CASSSYSGTGGVEQYF; cdr3_nt: TGTGCCAGCAGTTCGTACTCCGGGACAGGGGGCGTAGAGCAGTACTTC
clone_size: once; d_call: TRBD1; j_call: TRBJ2-5; v_call: TRBV15; cdr3_aa: CATSQPGTGISYF; cdr3_nt: TGTGCCACCAGCCAACCCGGGACAGGGATTTCGTACTTC
clone_size: few; d_call: .; j_call: TRBJ1-1; v_call: TRBV7-9; cdr3_aa: CASSFSGAGRNTEAFF; cdr3_nt: TGTGCCAGCAGCTTCAGCGGGGCAGGGAGGAACACTGAAGCTTTCTTT
clone_size: many; d_call: TRBD2; j_call: TRBJ2-7; v_call: TRBV5-1; cdr3_aa: CASSLELAGAYEQYF; cdr3_nt: TGCGCCAGCAGCTTGGAACTAGCGGGGGCCTACGAGCAGTACTTC
clone_size: .; d_call: TRBD1; j_call: TRBJ1-6; v_call: TRBV30; cdr3_aa: CAWSGQTNSPLHF; cdr3_nt: TGTGCCTGGTCGGGACAGACTAATTCACCCCTCCACTTT
clone_size: .; d_call: .; j_call: TRBJ2-3; v_call: TRBV30; cdr3_aa: CAWTGGGNTQYF; cdr3_nt: TGTGCCTGGACGGGAGGGGGCAATACGCAGTATTTT
clone_size: few; d_call: .; j_call: TRBJ2-3; v_call: TRBV30; cdr3_aa: CAWSKTGHSRGDTQYF; cdr3_nt: TGTGCCTGGAGTAAAACGGGACACTCAAGAGGAGATACGCAGTATTTT
clone_size: few; d_call: .; j_call: TRBJ1-3; v_call: TRBV5-1; cdr3_aa: CASSVGGSGNTIYF; cdr3_nt: TGCGCCAGCAGCGTCGGCGGTTCAGGAAACACCATATATTTT
clone_size: once; d_call: TRBD1; j_call: TRBJ1-1; v_call: TRBV18; cdr3_aa: CASSRLGQGQQTEAFF; cdr3_nt: TGTGCCAGCTCACGATTAGGACAGGGACAACAGACTGAAGCTTTCTTT
clone_size: .; d_call: .; j_call: TRBJ1-6; v_call: TRBV6-5; cdr3_aa: CASSSPGNSPLHF; cdr3_nt: TGTGCCAGCAGTTCCCCAGGGAATTCACCCCTCCACTTT
clone_size: .; d_call: .; j_call: TRBJ1-3; v_call: TRBV4-1; cdr3_aa: CASSHPLARTGNTIYF; cdr3_nt: TGCGCCAGCAGCCACCCCCTGGCGAGGACTGGAAACACCATATATTTT
clone_size: once; d_call: .; j_call: TRBJ1-4; v_call: TRBV4-3; cdr3_aa: CASSQDEKLFF; cdr3_nt: TGCGCCAGCAGCCAAGATGAAAAACTGTTTTTT
clone_size: .; d_call: .; j_call: TRBJ1-2; v_call: TRBV5-6; cdr3_aa: CASSPDRNYGYTF; cdr3_nt: TGTGCCAGCAGCCCCGACAGAAACTATGGCTACACCTTC
clone_size: few; d_call: .; j_call: TRBJ2-5; v_call: TRBV4-1; cdr3_aa: CASSSEETQYF; cdr3_nt: TGCGCCAGCAGCTCCGAAGAGACCCAGTACTTC
clone_size: once; d_call: TRBD1; j_call: TRBJ1-6; v_call: TRBV2; cdr3_aa: CASSEGGPGGNSPLHF; cdr3_nt: TGTGCCAGCAGTGAAGGGGGACCAGGGGGCAATTCACCCCTCCACTTT
clone_size: .; d_call: TRBD1; j_call: TRBJ2-7; v_call: TRBV10-3; cdr3_aa: CAISGTGTYEQYF; cdr3_nt: TGTGCCATCAGTGGGACAGGGACCTACGAGCAGTACTTC
clone_size: .; d_call: .; j_call: TRBJ2-2; v_call: TRBV9; cdr3_aa: CASSVASGGITGELFF; cdr3_nt: TGTGCCAGCAGCGTAGCTTCAGGAGGGATCACCGGGGAGCTGTTTTTT
clone_size: few; d_call: .; j_call: TRBJ2-7; v_call: TRBV18; cdr3_aa: CASSPPSKGPYEQYF; cdr3_nt: TGTGCCAGCTCACCACCGAGTAAGGGGCCATACGAGCAGTACTTC
clone_size: .; d_call: .; j_call: TRBJ2-2; v_call: TRBV4-3; cdr3_aa: CASSQDEGRGRTGELFF; cdr3_nt: TGCGCCAGCAGCCAAGATGAAGGGAGAGGGAGGACCGGGGAGCTGTTTTTT
clone_size: few; d_call: TRBD1; j_call: TRBJ1-1; v_call: TRBV30; cdr3_aa: CAWSVGDRGFMNTEAFF; cdr3_nt: TGTGCCTGGAGTGTAGGGGACAGGGGGTTCATGAACACTGAAGCTTTCTTT
clone_size: .; d_call: TRBD1; j_call: TRBJ1-2; v_call: TRBV11-3; cdr3_aa: CASSLTGTASYGYTF; cdr3_nt: TGTGCCAGCAGCTTAACCGGGACAGCGTCCTATGGCTACACCTTC
clone_size: .; d_call: TRBD1; j_call: TRBJ1-1; v_call: TRBV4-3; cdr3_aa: CASSPRQGGAEAFF; cdr3_nt: TGCGCCAGCAGCCCGAGACAGGGTGGGGCTGAAGCTTTCTTT
clone_size: .; d_call: .; j_call: TRBJ1-2; v_call: TRBV5-1; cdr3_aa: CASSPGDGTHGYTF; cdr3_nt: TGCGCCAGCAGCCCGGGGGACGGAACCCATGGCTACACCTTC
clone_size: .; d_call: .; j_call: TRBJ1-1; v_call: TRBV7-2; cdr3_aa: CASSQAQGSGNTEAFF; cdr3_nt: TGTGCCAGCAGCCAGGCCCAGGGGAGTGGGAACACTGAAGCTTTCTTT
clone_size: few; d_call: .; j_call: TRBJ2-3; v_call: TRBV30; cdr3_aa: CAWSLGGTQYF; cdr3_nt: TGTGCCTGGAGTTTAGGGGGTACGCAGTATTTT
clone_size: .; d_call: .; j_call: TRBJ1-3; v_call: TRBV29-1; cdr3_aa: CSVEIKSSGNTIYF; cdr3_nt: TGCAGCGTTGAAATCAAGAGCTCTGGAAACACCATATATTTT
clone_size: .; d_call: .; j_call: TRBJ2-1; v_call: TRBV13; cdr3_aa: CASSLLNSHNEQFF; cdr3_nt: TGTGCCAGCAGCTTATTGAACAGCCACAATGAGCAGTTCTTC
clone_size: .; d_call: .; j_call: TRBJ1-2; v_call: TRBV29-1; cdr3_aa: CSVEKTTRSGYTF; cdr3_nt: TGCAGCGTTGAAAAGACAACAAGGAGCGGCTACACCTTC
clone_size: .; d_call: .; j_call: TRBJ2-7; v_call: TRBV27; cdr3_aa: CASSFRQPPYEQYF; cdr3_nt: TGTGCCAGCAGTTTTAGGCAGCCGCCCTACGAGCAGTACTTC
clone_size: .; d_call: TRBD1; j_call: TRBJ2-5; v_call: TRBV2; cdr3_aa: CASSVDREETQYF; cdr3_nt: TGTGCCAGCAGTGTGGACAGGGAAGAGACCCAGTACTTC
clone_size: .; d_call: .; j_call: TRBJ2-2; v_call: TRBV4-3; cdr3_aa: CASSQDFGGSATGELFF; cdr3_nt: TGCGCCAGCAGCCAAGATTTTGGAGGGTCGGCGACCGGGGAGCTGTTTTTT
clone_size: few; d_call: TRBD1; j_call: TRBJ2-7; v_call: TRBV25-1; cdr3_aa: CASSVLGQGGEQYF; cdr3_nt: TGTGCCAGCAGTGTTCTGGGACAGGGGGGTGAGCAGTACTTC